One and the same sample provided the 3 T cell receptor beta chains below, sequenced in a study of radiation and T cells in renal cell carcinoma. Time point: blood 2 weeks post-SBRT. Treatment noted: 15 Gy SBRT to primary tumor, nephrectomy 4 weeks later. Produced via immunoSEQ multiplex PCR; TCRdb's table is partial and in-frame only. Here the sample spans over 60,000 clones, 80% to 90% being singletons. The specimen was blood, collected from a patient whose treatment included radiotherapy and nephrectomy. These receptors all come from a woman aged 45-59 years with renal cell carcinoma.

The J gene is TRBJ1-2, the V gene TRBV6-5; possibly TRBD1 for D (5 bases). The CDR3 has 15 amino acids. Germline-derived CDR1 and CDR2 are MNHEY and SVGAGI. With 4 bases removed from V and 8 bases from J, the gap between germline ends came to 20 bases. The CDR3 loop is CASSSNRQGGWGYTF. The CDR3 region has the DNA TGTGCCAGCAGTTCCAATCGTCAGGGCGGTTGGGGCTACACCTTC.

J is TRBJ1-2 and V is TRBV7-9; D ambiguous. Between the trimmed V and J ends, which lost 4 bases and 6 bases, there was a span of 15 bases. Per the germline V gene, CDR1 is SEHNR and CDR2 is FQNEAQ (reference sequence). The CDR3 spans 14 residues. The CDR3 DNA follows: TGTGCCAGCAGCTCCCCTGTAGGGATTGATGGCTACACCTTC. Translation gives CASSSPVGIDGYTF. Filled out from reference TRBV7-9 and TRBJ1-2, the complete variable domain reads DTGVSQNPRHKITKRGQNVTFRCDPISEHNRLYWYRQTLGQGPEFLTYFQNEAQLEKSRLLSDRFSAERPKGSFSTLEIQRTEQGDSAMYLCASSSPVGIDGYTFGSGTRLTVV.

The chain recombines TRBV10-1 with TRBJ2-7, with TRBD1 matching over 8 bases. The CDR3 runs to 13 residues. The trim removed 7 bases at V and 2 bases at J, leaving 4 bases unmatched. Germline V gene data show CDR1 as WNHNN and CDR2 as SYGVQD (reference sequence). CDR3 in amino acids: CASNDRGPYEQYF. Here the CDR3 DNA reads TGCGCCAGCAACGACAGGGGTCCCTACGAGCAGTACTTC.